The 23 T cell receptor beta chains given below trace back to one sample, sequenced in a study of blood T cells in healthy people across ages. Through a sample-barcoded 5' primer and a J-beta primer mix, a second PCR was run for 7 to 11 cycles. TCRdb used MiXCR to reprocess the 5' RACE reads, holding one entry per CDR3 protein. Among over 1.5 million distinct CDR3 sequences listed, about 49% were seen once. Sequenced sample: blood. These receptor sequences come from a woman aged 40-49 years in good health.

V is TRBV6-5 and J is TRBJ1-2, with D uncertain. CDR1 MNHEY and CDR2 SVGAGI come from the germline V gene. The ends were cut back, 6 bases at V and 0 bases at J, with 14 bases in the middle. The CDR3 runs to 15 residues. The DNA for the CDR3 is TGTGCCAGCAGGAAAGGCCACCTTTCTAACTATGGCTACACCTTC. It encodes CASRKGHLSNYGYTF.

This chain links TRBV5-5 with TRBJ2-1; TRBD2 aligns across 9 bases. Germline loops: CDR1 SGHKS, CDR2 YYEKEE (reference sequence). The CDR3 spans 16 residues. The V gene end was trimmed by 0 bases and the J gene end by 2 bases; junction bases not matched to a gene: 3. The CDR3 sequence is CASSLGLAVAYNEQFF. The DNA for the CDR3 is TGTGCCAGCAGCTTGGGACTAGCGGTTGCCTACAATGAGCAGTTCTTC. The variable domain in full, completed from reference TRBV5-5 and TRBJ2-1, reads DAGVTQSPTHLIKTRGQQVTLRCSPISGHKSVSWYQQVLGQGPQFIFQYYEKEERGRGNFPDRFSARQFPNYSSELNVNALLLGDSALYLCASSLGLAVAYNEQFFGPGTRLTVL.

The J gene is TRBJ1-2, the V gene TRBV7-9; D is ambiguous. V lost 0 bases, J lost 8 bases, and 7 bases lay in between. The germline V gene has CDR1 SEHNR and CDR2 FQNEAQ (reference sequence). The CDR3 has 12 amino acids. CDR3 loop: CASSLAQKGYTF. The CDR3, as DNA: TGTGCCAGCAGCTTAGCGCAGAAAGGCTACACCTTC.

This chain joins TRBV6-6 and TRBJ2-1; weak D call: TRBD2 (6 bases). Matching the DNA end better, TRBJ2-7 makes the J call doubtful. Germline V gene data show CDR1 as MNHNY and CDR2 as SVGAGI (reference sequence). The CDR3 sequence is 15 residues long. The DNA for the CDR3 is TGTGCCAGCAGTTACGGGGGGAAAGGTATCAATGAGCAGTACTTC. Translating it yields CASSYGGKGINEQYF.

The genes are TRBV21-1 and TRBJ1-2; the table calls TRBD1, which could not be checked here. TRBV21-1 represents a pseudogene. The CDR3 consists of 16 residues. CDR3 protein: CASSKGGQRANYGYTF. The CDR3, as DNA: TGTGCCAGCAGCAAAGGGGGACAGCGAGCTAACTATGGCTACACCTTC.

The chain uses TRBV28 and TRBJ1-5; D ambiguous. V gave up 1 base and J gave up 4 bases, with 2 bases separating them. The CDR3 covers 12 residues. From germline, CDR1 is MDHEN and CDR2 SYDVKM. The CDR3 DNA reads TGTGCCAGCAGTTTATTAAATCAGCCCCAGCATTTT. Protein sequence: CASSLLNQPQHF. Full variable domain (remainder filled in from reference TRBV28 and TRBJ1-5): DVKVTQSSRYLVKRTGEKVFLECVQDMDHENMFWYRQDPGLGLRLIYFSYDVKMKEKGDIPEGYSVSREKKERFSLILESASTNQTSMYLCASSLLNQPQHFGDGTRLSIL.

The V and J genes are TRBV12-3 or TRBV12-4 and TRBJ2-5; 10 bases agree with TRBD1. The CDR3 is 16 residues long. Unmatched junction bases numbered 17, after V lost 5 bases and J lost 11 bases. For the CDR3, the DNA is TGTGCCAGCAGTCCGTCCGGGACAGGGGTTTTCAGTGAGCAGTACTTC. Its protein product is CASSPSGTGVFSEQYF.

The chain carries TRBV12-3 or TRBV12-4 and TRBJ2-1; tentatively, D is TRBD1 (5 bases). The CDR3 is made up of 16 amino acids. Trimming removed 3 bases from V and 10 bases from J, with 22 bases in between. As DNA, the CDR3 is TGTGCCAGCAGTTTTGATAGGGGCGTACTCTTGGCAGAGCAGTTCTTC. Translating gives CASSFDRGVLLAEQFF.

The CDR3 protein is CAGSRQGVLYGYTF. The CDR3 bases are TGTGCCGGGTCGCGACAGGGGGTCCTCTATGGCTACACCTTC. This rearrangement joins TRBV27 to TRBJ1-2; 9 bases are a match to TRBD1. There are 14 residues in the CDR3. The germline V gene encodes CDR1 MNHEY and CDR2 SMNVEV (reference sequence). Germline trimming cut 11 bases from V and 4 bases from J; bases unmatched to any gene: 11.

The rearrangement uses TRBV11-2 and TRBJ2-5; D possibly corresponds to TRBD2 (6 bases). With 5 bases removed from V and 12 bases from J, the gap between germline ends came to 16 bases. Germline-derived CDR1 and CDR2 are SGHAT and FQNNGV. This CDR3 has 12 amino acids. The CDR3 is CASSHGAGGEYF. CDR3 DNA sequence: TGTGCCAGCAGCCACGGTGCAGGCGGGGAGTACTTC.

This clonotype was observed a few times. V gene TRBV4-3 combines with J gene TRBJ2-1; 9 bases map to TRBD2. V gave up 4 bases and J gave up 6 bases; unmatched junction bases: 13. Germline-derived CDR1 and CDR2 are LGHNA and YSLEER. The CDR3 consists of 17 residues. The CDR3 DNA is TGCGCCAGCAGCCGGGAGTGGTCTAGCGGGGCTTTCAATGAGCAGTTCTTC. Protein: CASSREWSSGAFNEQFF.

This rearrangement joins TRBV6-2 or TRBV6-3 to TRBJ2-1, with TRBD2 matching over 8 bases. The junction had 11 bases not matched to a gene; V was cut back by 6 bases and J by 7 bases. Germline CDR1 MNHEY, CDR2 SVGEGT. This CDR3 region has 15 residues. The CDR3 protein is CASRKSGTSRNEQFF. The CDR3 nucleotides read TGTGCCAGCAGGAAATCCGGGACTAGTAGGAATGAGCAGTTCTTC.

In its sample, this clonotype was seen a few times. The chain combines TRBV29-1 with TRBJ2-5, with TRBD1 as a possible D gene (5 bases). This CDR3 contains 13 residues. The V end lost 5 bases, the J end lost 10 bases, and 20 bases lay between the germline ends. Looked up from germline, CDR1 is SQVTM and CDR2 is ANQGSEA. DNA of the CDR3: TGCAGCGTTCTTGGAGCACGTTTAGGGGTCCAGTACTTC. This translates into CSVLGARLGVQYF. Full variable domain (outside the CDR3, taken from reference TRBV29-1 and TRBJ2-5): SAVISQKPSRDICQRGTSLTIQCQVDSQVTMMFWYRQQPGQSLTLIATANQGSEATYESGFVIDKFPISRPNLTFSTLTVSNMSPEDSSIYLCSVLGARLGVQYFGPGTRLLVL.

The V call is TRBV2, the J call TRBJ2-3; no reliable D call. CDR3 length equals 15 residues. In germline, CDR1 is SNHLY, CDR2 FYNNEI. Trimming took 7 bases from V and 2 from J, leaving 16 bases between them. CDR3 coding DNA: TGTGCCAGCATAGGACGTACGAAACTCACAGATACGCAGTATTTT. Translation gives CASIGRTKLTDTQYF.

The sample holds a few counts of this clonotype. The chain employs TRBV2 and TRBJ2-7; no firm D call. The germline V gene encodes CDR1 SNHLY and CDR2 FYNNEI. The V and J ends lost 1 base and 3 bases respectively, with 10 bases between them. CDR3 length: 14 amino acids. The CDR3 region is CASSEGLSIYEQYF. CDR3 sequence (DNA): TGTGCCAGCAGTGAAGGACTGTCCATCTACGAGCAGTACTTC. The full variable domain, rest sourced from reference TRBV2 and TRBJ2-7, is EPEVTQTPSHQVTQMGQEVILRCVPISNHLYFYWYRQILGQKVEFLVSFYNNEISEKSEIFDDQFSVERPDGSNFTLKIRSTKLEDSAMYFCASSEGLSIYEQYFGPGTRLTVT.

A few counts support this clonotype. The chain uses TRBV7-2 and TRBJ2-7; TRBD1 matches 7 bases. J lost 3 bases, V lost 2 bases, and 4 bases had no gene match. The germline CDR1 and CDR2 sequences are SGHTA and FQGNSA. The CDR3 is made up of 14 amino acids. This CDR3 is CASSLWTGHYEQYF. CDR3 DNA sequence: TGTGCCAGCAGCTTATGGACAGGCCACTACGAGCAGTACTTC.

A single count supports this clonotype. The gene calls are TRBV20-1 and TRBJ1-1; the D gene is possibly TRBD1 (6 bases). The CDR3 has 11 residues. Germline V gene data show CDR1 as DFQATT and CDR2 as SNEGSKA (reference sequence). Trimming shortened V by 6 bases and J by 12 bases, and 17 bases separated the two germline ends. The CDR3 region is CSAIRTGRTFF. Here the CDR3 DNA reads TGCAGTGCCATCCGAACAGGGCGTACTTTCTTT.

J is TRBJ2-5 and V is TRBV6-2 or TRBV6-3; the D gene is possibly TRBD2 (5 bases). Per the germline V gene, CDR1 is MNHEY and CDR2 is SVGEGT. The CDR3 consists of 12 residues. Trimming stripped 8 bases from V and 3 bases from J, with 10 bases between. In DNA, the CDR3 is TGTGCCAGCGAAGGGAGAAAAGAGACCCAGTACTTC. It yields the protein CASEGRKETQYF.

This chain joins TRBV7-9 and TRBJ2-2; 9 bases align to TRBD2. With 4 bases clipped from V and 7 bases from J, the junction kept 10 bases outside the gene matches. The CDR3 spans 16 residues. CDR1 is SEHNR, CDR2 FQNEAQ, per germline (reference sequence). The CDR3 DNA reads as TGTGCCAGCAGCTCCTCCAGCGGGGGGTTCGGCGGGGAGCTGTTTTTT. Its translation is CASSSSSGGFGGELFF.

The V and J genes are TRBV7-6 and TRBJ2-5, with D perhaps TRBD1 or TRBD2 (6 bases each). CDR3 length: 18 residues. The V gene's germline CDR1 is SGHVS and CDR2 FNYEAQ. Trimming took 1 base from V and 5 from J, leaving 23 bases between them. The CDR3 coding sequence is TGTGCCAGCAGCTTAGGCGCTAATCTTCCGGGGGCCGGGGAGACCCAGTACTTC. It translates to CASSLGANLPGAGETQYF.

This clonotype has a handful of counts. The chain is built from TRBV20-1 and TRBJ2-7, with a weak D call TRBD1 (6 bases). The germline V gene encodes CDR1 DFQATT and CDR2 SNEGSKA (reference sequence). The CDR3 covers 15 residues. With 2 bases removed from V and 2 bases from J, the gap between germline ends came to 16 bases. The CDR3 protein is CSARSPPGTPYEQYF. The CDR3 DNA is TGCAGTGCTAGAAGCCCGCCGGGGACACCCTACGAGCAGTACTTC.

This clonotype was counted only a few times. V is TRBV20-1 and J is TRBJ2-1; 10 bases are shared with TRBD1. Germline assignment: CDR1 DFQATT and CDR2 SNEGSKA (reference sequence). The CDR3 consists of 13 residues. V was pared by 7 bases and J by 8 bases, with 8 bases of the junction left unmatched. In nucleotides, the CDR3 is TGCAGTGTGGATGGGACAGGGGCCGATGAGCAGTTCTTC. Protein sequence: CSVDGTGADEQFF.

The genes are TRBV7-9 and TRBJ1-1; the match to TRBD1 covers 11 bases. Per germline, CDR1 SEHNR and CDR2 FQNEAQ (reference sequence). CDR3 size: 14 residues. V lost 2 bases, J lost 7 bases, and 3 bases stayed unmatched. The chain's CDR3 is CASSLSGTGGEAFF. Written as DNA, the CDR3 is TGTGCCAGCAGCTTATCCGGGACAGGGGGTGAAGCTTTCTTT.